This record covers a single T cell receptor beta chain. This sample was included in a study of blood T cell repertoires in COVID-19. Produced via immunoSEQ multiplex PCR; TCRdb's table is partial and in-frame only. The table includes 250,000 to 300,000 clones, around nine tenths detected once. Living in 24 US areas, the participants were between roughly 18 and 90 years of age. Grouping used clinical history reported by participants in a survey and questionnaire. Trimming pared 0 bases from V and 4 bases from J, leaving 11 bases between. The V gene's germline CDR1 is SGHKS and CDR2 YYEKEE (reference sequence). The CDR3 contains 15 residues.

Sequencing was performed on PBMCs or T cells enriched from blood (not recorded which). The V and J genes are TRBV5-5 and TRBJ1-5; D unresolved. The sequence derives from a woman in her sixties or seventies in a cohort exposed to, infected with or recovered from COVID-19 (not recorded which). CDR3 protein: CASSLEGAGNQPQHF. The CDR3 DNA sequence: TGTGCCAGCAGCTTGGAGGGTGCGGGAAATCAGCCCCAGCATTTT.